The following is a TCR beta chain sequence with its context. At one of its ends the junction is not consistent with the germline gene, which may arise from a read error. Three rounds of nested PCR, following a modified ARM-PCR protocol, produced the TCRbeta library. Each CDR3 protein is one row after TCRdb ran MiXCR on the multiplex PCR reads. The sample contains roughly 200,000 distinct CDR3 sequences, 71% of which appear only once. The template was RNA from unsorted bulk tissue. This sample was included in a study of tumor and adjacent non-tumor tissue in lung cancer. The CDR3 covers 14 residues. The TCR comes from a man between 60 and 75 years old with non-small cell lung cancer. The specimen was lung tumor tissue. This chain connects TRBV12-3 or TRBV12-4 to TRBJ1-1; 8 nucleotides agree with TRBD1. The CDR3 DNA sequence: TGTGCCAACAGTCTACCCCCCGGGACAGGTGAAGCTTTCTTT. It codes for CANSLPPGTGEAFF.